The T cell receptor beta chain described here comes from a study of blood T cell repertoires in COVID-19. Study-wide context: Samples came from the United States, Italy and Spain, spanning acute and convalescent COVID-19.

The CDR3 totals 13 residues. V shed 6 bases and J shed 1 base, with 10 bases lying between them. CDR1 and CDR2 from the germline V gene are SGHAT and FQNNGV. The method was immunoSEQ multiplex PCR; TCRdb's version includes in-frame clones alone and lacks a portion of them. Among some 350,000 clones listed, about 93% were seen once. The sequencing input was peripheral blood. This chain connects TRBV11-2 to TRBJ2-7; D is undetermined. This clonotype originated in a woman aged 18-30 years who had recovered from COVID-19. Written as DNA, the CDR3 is TGTGCCAGCAGTATAGAGATATCCTACGAGCAGTACGTC. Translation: CASSIEISYEQYV.